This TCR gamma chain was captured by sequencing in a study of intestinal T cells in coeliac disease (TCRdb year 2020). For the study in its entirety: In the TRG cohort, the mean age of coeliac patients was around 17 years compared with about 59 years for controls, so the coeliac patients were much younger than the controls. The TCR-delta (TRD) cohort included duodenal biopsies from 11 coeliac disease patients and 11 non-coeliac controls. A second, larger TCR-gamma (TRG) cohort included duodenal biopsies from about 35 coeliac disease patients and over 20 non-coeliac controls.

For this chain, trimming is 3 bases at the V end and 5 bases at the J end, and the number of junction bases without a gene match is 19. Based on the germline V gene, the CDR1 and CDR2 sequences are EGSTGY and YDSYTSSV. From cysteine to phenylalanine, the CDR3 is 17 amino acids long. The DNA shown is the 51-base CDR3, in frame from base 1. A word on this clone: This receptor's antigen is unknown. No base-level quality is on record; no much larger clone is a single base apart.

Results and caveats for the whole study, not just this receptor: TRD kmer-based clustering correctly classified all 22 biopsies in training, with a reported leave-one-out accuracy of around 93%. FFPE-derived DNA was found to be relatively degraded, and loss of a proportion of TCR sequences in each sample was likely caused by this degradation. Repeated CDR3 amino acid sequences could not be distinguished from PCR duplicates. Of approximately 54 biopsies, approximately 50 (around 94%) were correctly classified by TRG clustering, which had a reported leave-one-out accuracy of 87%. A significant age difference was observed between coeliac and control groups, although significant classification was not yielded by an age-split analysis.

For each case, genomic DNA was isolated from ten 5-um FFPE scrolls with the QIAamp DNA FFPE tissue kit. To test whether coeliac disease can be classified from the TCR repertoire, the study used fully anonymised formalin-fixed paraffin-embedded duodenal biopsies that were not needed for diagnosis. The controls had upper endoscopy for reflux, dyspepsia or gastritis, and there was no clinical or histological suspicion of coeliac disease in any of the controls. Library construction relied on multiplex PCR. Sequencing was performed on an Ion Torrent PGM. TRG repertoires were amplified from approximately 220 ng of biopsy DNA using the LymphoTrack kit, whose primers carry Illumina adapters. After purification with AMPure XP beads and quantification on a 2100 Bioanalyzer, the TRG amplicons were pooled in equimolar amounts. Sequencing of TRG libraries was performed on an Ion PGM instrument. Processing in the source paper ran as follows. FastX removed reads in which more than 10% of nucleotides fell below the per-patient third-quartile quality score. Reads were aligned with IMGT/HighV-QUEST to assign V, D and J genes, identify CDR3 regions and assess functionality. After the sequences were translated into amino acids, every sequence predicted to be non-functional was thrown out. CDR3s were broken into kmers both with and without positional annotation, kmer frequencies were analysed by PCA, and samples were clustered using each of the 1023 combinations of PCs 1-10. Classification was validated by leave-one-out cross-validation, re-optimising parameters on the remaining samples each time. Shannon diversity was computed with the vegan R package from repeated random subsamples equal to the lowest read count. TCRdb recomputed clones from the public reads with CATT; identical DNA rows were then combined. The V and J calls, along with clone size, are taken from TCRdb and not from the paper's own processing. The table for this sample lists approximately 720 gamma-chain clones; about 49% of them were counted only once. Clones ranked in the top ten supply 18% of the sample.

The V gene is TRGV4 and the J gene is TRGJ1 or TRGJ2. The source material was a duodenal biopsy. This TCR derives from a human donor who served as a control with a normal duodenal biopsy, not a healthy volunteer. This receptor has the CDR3 CATWDSKTIVGDYKKLF. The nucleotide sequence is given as TGTGCCACCTGGGATAGTAAAACCATCGTGGGCGATTATAAGAAACTCTTT.